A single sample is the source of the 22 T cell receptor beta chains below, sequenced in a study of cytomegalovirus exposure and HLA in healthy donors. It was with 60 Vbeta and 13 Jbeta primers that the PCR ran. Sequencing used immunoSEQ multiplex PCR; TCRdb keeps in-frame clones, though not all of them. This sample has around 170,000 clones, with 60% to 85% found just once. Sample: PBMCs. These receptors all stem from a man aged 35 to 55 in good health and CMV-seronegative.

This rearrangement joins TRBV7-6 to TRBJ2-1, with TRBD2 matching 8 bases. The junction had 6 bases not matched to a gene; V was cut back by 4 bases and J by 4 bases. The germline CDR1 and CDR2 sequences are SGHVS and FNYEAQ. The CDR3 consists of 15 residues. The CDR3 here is CASSSREGRYNEQFF. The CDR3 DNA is TGTGCCAGCAGCTCCCGGGAGGGGCGTTACAATGAGCAGTTCTTC.

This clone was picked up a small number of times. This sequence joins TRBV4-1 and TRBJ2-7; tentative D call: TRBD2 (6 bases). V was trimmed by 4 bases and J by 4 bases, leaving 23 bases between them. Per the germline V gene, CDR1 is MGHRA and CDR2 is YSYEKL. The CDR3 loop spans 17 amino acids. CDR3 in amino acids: CASSPPRGVGGYYEQYF. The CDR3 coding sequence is TGCGCCAGCAGCCCTCCTCGAGGGGTGGGGGGATATTACGAGCAGTACTTC.

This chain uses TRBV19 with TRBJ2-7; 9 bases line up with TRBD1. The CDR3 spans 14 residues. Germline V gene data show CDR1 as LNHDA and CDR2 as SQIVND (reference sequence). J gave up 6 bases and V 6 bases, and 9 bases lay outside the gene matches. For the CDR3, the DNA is TGTGCCAGTAGGGGACAGGGTGGAGGTCGCGAGCAGTACTTC. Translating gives CASRGQGGGREQYF.

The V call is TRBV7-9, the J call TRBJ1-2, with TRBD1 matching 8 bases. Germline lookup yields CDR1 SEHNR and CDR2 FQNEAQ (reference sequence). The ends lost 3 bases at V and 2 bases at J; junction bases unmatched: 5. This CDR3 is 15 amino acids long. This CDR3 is CASSLLQGGNYGYTF. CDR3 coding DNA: TGTGCCAGCAGCTTGCTACAGGGGGGCAACTATGGCTACACCTTC.

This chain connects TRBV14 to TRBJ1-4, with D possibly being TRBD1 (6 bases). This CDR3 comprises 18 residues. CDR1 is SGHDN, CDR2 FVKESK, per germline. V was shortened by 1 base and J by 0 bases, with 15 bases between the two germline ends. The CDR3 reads CASSQAYRDLTTNEKLFF. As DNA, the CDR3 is TGTGCCAGCAGCCAAGCTTACAGGGACCTAACAACTAATGAAAAACTGTTTTTT.

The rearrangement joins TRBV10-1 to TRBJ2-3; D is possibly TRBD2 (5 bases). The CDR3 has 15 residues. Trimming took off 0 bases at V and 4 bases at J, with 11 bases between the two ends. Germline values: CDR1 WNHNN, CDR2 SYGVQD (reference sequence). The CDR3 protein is CASSESGVGADTQYF. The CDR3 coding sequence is TGCGCCAGCAGTGAGTCCGGGGTTGGGGCAGATACGCAGTATTTT.

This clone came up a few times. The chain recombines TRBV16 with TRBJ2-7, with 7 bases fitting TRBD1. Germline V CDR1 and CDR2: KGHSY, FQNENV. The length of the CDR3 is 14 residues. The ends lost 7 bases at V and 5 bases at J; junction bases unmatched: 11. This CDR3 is CASNTGTAIDEQYF. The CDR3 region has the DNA TGTGCCAGCAACACCGGGACAGCCATCGACGAGCAGTACTTC.

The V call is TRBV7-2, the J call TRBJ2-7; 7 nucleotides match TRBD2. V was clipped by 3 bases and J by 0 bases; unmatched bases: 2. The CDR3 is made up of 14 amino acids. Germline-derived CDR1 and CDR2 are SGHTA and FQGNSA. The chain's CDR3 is CASSFRTSSYEQYF. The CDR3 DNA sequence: TGTGCCAGCAGCTTCCGGACTAGCTCCTACGAGCAGTACTTC.

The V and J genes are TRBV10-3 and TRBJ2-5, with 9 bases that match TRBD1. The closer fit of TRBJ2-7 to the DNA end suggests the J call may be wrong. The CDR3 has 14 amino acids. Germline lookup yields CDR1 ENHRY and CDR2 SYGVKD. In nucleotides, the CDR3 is TGTGCCATCGGGGGGACAGGGTCCACCTACGAGCAGTACTTC. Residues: CAIGGTGSTYEQYF.

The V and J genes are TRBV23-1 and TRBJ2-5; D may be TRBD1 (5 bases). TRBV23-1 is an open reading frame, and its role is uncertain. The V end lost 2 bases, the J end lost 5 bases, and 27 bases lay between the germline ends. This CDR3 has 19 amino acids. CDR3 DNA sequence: TGCGCCAGCAGTCAAACACGGAAGGGGCGCGACTCGTTACAGGAGACCCAGTACTTC. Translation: CASSQTRKGRDSLQETQYF.

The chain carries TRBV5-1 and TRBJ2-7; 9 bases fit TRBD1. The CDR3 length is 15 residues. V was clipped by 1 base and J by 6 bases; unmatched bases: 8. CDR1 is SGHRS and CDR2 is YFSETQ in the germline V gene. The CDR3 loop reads CASSLIGRGQGEQYF. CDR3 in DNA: TGCGCCAGCAGCTTGATAGGTCGGGGACAGGGCGAGCAGTACTTC.

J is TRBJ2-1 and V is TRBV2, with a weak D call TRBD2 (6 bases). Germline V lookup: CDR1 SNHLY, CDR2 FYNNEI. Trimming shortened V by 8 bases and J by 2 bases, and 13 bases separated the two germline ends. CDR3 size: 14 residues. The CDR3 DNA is TGTGCCAGCTTCTTGGGGGGAGCCTACAATGAGCAGTTCTTC. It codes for CASFLGGAYNEQFF.

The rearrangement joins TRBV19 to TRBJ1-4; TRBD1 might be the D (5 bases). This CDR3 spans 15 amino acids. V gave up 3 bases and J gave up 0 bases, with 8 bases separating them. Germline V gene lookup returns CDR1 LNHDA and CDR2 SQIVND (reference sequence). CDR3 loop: CASSIRVATNEKLFF. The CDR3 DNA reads TGTGCCAGTAGTATCAGGGTAGCAACTAATGAAAAACTGTTTTTT.

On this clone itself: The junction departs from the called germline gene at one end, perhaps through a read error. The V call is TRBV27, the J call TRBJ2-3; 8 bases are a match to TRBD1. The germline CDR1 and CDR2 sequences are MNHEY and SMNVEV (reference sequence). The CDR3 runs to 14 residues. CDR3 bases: TGTGCCAGCAGAGACAGGGGAAGCATAGATACGCAGTATTTT. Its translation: CASRDRGSIDTQYF.

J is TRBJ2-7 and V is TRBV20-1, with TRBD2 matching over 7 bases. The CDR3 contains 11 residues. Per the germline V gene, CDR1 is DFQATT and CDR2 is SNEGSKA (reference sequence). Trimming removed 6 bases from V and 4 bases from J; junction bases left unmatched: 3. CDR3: CSAWGGYEQYF. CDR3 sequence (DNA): TGCAGTGCATGGGGGGGGTACGAGCAGTACTTC.

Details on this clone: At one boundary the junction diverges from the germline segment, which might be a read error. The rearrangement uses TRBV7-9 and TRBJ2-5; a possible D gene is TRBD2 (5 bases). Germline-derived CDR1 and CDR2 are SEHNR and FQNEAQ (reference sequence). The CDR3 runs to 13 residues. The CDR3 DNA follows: TGTTCCAGCAGCTTAATTCCTAGCGAGACCCAGTACTTC. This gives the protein CSSSLIPSETQYF.

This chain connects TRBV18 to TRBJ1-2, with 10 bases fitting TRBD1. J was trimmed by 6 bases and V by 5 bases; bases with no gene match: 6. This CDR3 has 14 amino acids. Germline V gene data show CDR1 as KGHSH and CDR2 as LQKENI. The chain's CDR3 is CASSRQGAGDGYTF. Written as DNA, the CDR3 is TGTGCCAGCTCAAGACAGGGGGCGGGCGATGGCTACACCTTC.

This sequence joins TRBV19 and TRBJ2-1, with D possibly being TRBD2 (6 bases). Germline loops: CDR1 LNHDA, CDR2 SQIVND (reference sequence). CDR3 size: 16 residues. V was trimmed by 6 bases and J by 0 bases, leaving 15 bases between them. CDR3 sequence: CASRLTGGSSYNEQFF. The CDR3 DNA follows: TGTGCCAGTAGGCTTACCGGAGGGAGCTCCTACAATGAGCAGTTCTTC. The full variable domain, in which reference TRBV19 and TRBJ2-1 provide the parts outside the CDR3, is DGGITQSPKYLFRKEGQNVTLSCEQNLNHDAMYWYRQDPGQGLRLIYYSQIVNDFQKGDIAEGYSVSREKKESFPLTVTSAQKNPTAFYLCASRLTGGSSYNEQFFGPGTRLTVL.

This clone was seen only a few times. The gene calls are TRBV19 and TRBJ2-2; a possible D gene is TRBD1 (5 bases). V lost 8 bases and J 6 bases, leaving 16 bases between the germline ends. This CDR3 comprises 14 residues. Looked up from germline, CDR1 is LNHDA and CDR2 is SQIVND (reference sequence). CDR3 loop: CASHGRDFAGELFF. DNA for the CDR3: TGTGCCAGTCACGGCAGGGATTTTGCCGGGGAGCTGTTTTTT.

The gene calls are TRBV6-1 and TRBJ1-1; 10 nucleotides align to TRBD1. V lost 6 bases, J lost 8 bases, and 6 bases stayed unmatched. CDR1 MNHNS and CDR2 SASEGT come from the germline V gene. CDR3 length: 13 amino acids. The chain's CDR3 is CASSPGQGIEAFF. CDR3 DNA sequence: TGTGCCAGCAGCCCGGGACAGGGGATCGAAGCTTTCTTT.

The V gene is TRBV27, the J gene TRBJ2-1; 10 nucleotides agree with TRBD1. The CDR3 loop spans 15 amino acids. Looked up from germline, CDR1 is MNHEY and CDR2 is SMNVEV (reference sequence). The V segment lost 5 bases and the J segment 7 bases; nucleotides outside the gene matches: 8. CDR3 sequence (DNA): TGTGCCAGCAGTCCCGGACAGGGGGGCAGAAATGAGCAGTTCTTC. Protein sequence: CASSPGQGGRNEQFF.

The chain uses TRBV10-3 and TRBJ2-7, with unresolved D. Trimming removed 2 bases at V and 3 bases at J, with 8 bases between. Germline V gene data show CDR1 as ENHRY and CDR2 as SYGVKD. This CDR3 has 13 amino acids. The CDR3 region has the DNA TGTGCCATCAGTGAGGAGACATTCTACGAGCAGTACTTC. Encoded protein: CAISEETFYEQYF.